Below, 12 T cell receptor beta chains from the same sample are listed, as sequenced in a study of T cell responses to AZD1222 COVID-19 vaccine. Libraries were prepared by immunoSEQ multiplex PCR; TCRdb keeps only in-frame clonotypes and omits some of them. The sample carries some 54,000 clones, around 89% recorded once. Sequenced material: peripheral blood, taken on day 0 of AZD1222 vaccination. These receptors were obtained from an adult in good health.

Comments on this clone: At one of its ends the junction is not consistent with the germline gene, which may arise from a read error. The rearrangement joins TRBV7-7 to TRBJ1-6, with TRBD1 matching over 9 bases. CDR1 SSHAT and CDR2 FNYEAQ come from the germline V gene (reference sequence). CDR3 length: 16 residues. CDR3 protein: CASSLEGDREDSPLHF. CDR3 sequence (DNA): TGTGCTAGCAGCTTAGAGGGGGACAGGGAGGATTCACCCCTCCACTTT.

This chain links TRBV25-1 with TRBJ1-2, with 10 bases that match TRBD1. This CDR3 has 16 amino acids. Germline CDR1 MGHDK, CDR2 SYGVNS. Losses at the gene ends were 6 bases for V and 3 bases for J; bases not matched to a gene: 10. The CDR3 nucleotides read TGTGCCAGCAGGGGACCGACAGGGGGCGACTACTATGGCTACACCTTC. The encoded protein is CASRGPTGGDYYGYTF.

This clone was detected once. The V and J genes are TRBV7-3 and TRBJ2-2; 7 bases are shared with TRBD2. Losses at the gene ends were 3 bases for V and 2 bases for J; bases not matched to a gene: 3. CDR3 length equals 15 residues. Per the germline V gene, CDR1 is SGHTA and CDR2 is FQGTGA. The DNA of the CDR3 is TGTGCCAGCAGCTTCGGCGGGAGAAACACCGGGGAGCTGTTTTTT. Amino acids: CASSFGGRNTGELFF.

This clone was picked up a small number of times. The CDR3 nucleotides read TGTGCCAGCAGTTACCGCCCCGGAGGTGGCTACACCTTC. The encoded protein is CASSYRPGGGYTF. V is TRBV6-2 or TRBV6-3 and J is TRBJ1-2; D remains unclear. The CDR3 sequence is 13 residues long. Germline CDR1 reads MNHEY; CDR2 reads SVGEGT. V was cut by 2 bases and J by 7 bases, with 11 bases left in between.

This clone was observed a handful of times. This chain connects TRBV7-8 to TRBJ1-4, with D hard to call. CDR1 and CDR2 from the germline V gene are SGHVS and FQNEAQ. The V gene lost 10 bases and the J gene lost 4 bases, with 13 bases spanning the gap. The CDR3 contains 13 residues. CDR3 nucleotides: TGTGCCACCCAGGTCTCCTTTAATGAAAAACTGTTTTTT. Residues: CATQVSFNEKLFF.

The J gene is TRBJ1-5, the V gene TRBV2; D uncertain. V was pared by 4 bases and J by 9 bases, with 13 bases between. The CDR3 length is 13 residues. Germline lookup yields CDR1 SNHLY and CDR2 FYNNEI. The CDR3 nucleotides read TGTGCCAGCAGTGTTTCTTCCCCCCGGCCCCAGCATTTT. Amino acid sequence: CASSVSSPRPQHF. The full variable domain, completed using reference TRBV2 and TRBJ1-5, is EPEVTQTPSHQVTQMGQEVILRCVPISNHLYFYWYRQILGQKVEFLVSFYNNEISEKSEIFDDQFSVERPDGSNFTLKIRSTKLEDSAMYFCASSVSSPRPQHFGDGTRLSIL.

The rearrangement joins TRBV27 to TRBJ2-1, with a weak D call TRBD2 (6 bases). The germline V gene has CDR1 MNHEY and CDR2 SMNVEV (reference sequence). This CDR3 has 15 amino acids. V shed 2 bases and J shed 3 bases, with 11 bases lying between them. DNA for the CDR3: TGTGCCAGCAGTTTAAGGGACTGGAGCTACAATGAGCAGTTCTTC. Its translation is CASSLRDWSYNEQFF.

The chain employs TRBV10-3 and TRBJ1-6; D not certain. Germline V CDR1 and CDR2: ENHRY, SYGVKD. Trimming took 3 bases from V and 9 from J, leaving 12 bases between them. The CDR3 consists of 14 residues. The CDR3 here is CAISDLPVTSPLHF. The CDR3 DNA reads TGTGCCATCAGTGACCTTCCAGTAACTTCACCCCTCCACTTT.

The chain links TRBV5-6 to TRBJ2-5; 9 nucleotides agree with TRBD2. The CDR3 contains 14 residues. Germline V lookup: CDR1 SGHDT, CDR2 YYEEEE. Unmatched junction bases numbered 7, after V lost 4 bases and J lost 6 bases. CDR3 protein: CASSLQAGGKTQYF. CDR3 sequence (DNA): TGTGCCAGCAGCCTTCAAGCGGGAGGAAAGACCCAGTACTTC.

The chain joins TRBV27 to TRBJ2-1; D call uncertain. Trimming cost V 6 bases and J 11 bases, with 20 bases left between them. CDR1 and CDR2 from the germline V gene are MNHEY and SMNVEV (reference sequence). The CDR3 totals 14 residues. The CDR3 DNA sequence: TGTGCCAGCAGGATCACAGTATCTAGTTCCAAGCAGTTCTTC. Residues: CASRITVSSSKQFF.

V gene TRBV28 combines with J gene TRBJ2-1, with D perhaps TRBD1 (6 bases). V lost 10 bases and J lost 10, with 11 bases in between. Looked up from germline, CDR1 is MDHEN and CDR2 is SYDVKM. The CDR3 runs 10 residues. The CDR3 sequence: CATRTGEQFF. The CDR3 nucleotides read TGTGCCACTCGAACAGGGGAGCAGTTCTTC.

V gene TRBV27 combines with J gene TRBJ1-1; 7 positions agree with TRBD1. Germline trimming cut 6 bases from V and 0 bases from J; bases unmatched to any gene: 7. This CDR3 has 15 amino acids. Per the germline V gene, CDR1 is MNHEY and CDR2 is SMNVEV (reference sequence). The CDR3 loop reads CASSRKGTVNTEAFF. The CDR3 DNA is TGTGCCAGCAGCAGAAAAGGGACAGTGAACACTGAAGCTTTCTTT.